A single sample gave rise to the 14 T cell receptor beta chains below, sequenced in a study of radiation and T cells in renal cell carcinoma. Specified time point: baseline pretreatment blood. The treatment denotes: 15 Gy SBRT to primary tumor, nephrectomy 4 weeks later. Sequenced by immunoSEQ multiplex PCR; TCRdb stores in-frame clones only, minus some. The sample shows 45,000 or so clones, roughly four fifths of them seen only once. The sequenced sample was blood, obtained from a patient whose treatment included radiotherapy and nephrectomy. Receptors originate from a woman in her seventies with renal cell carcinoma.

The V and J genes are TRBV5-4 and TRBJ2-1; 7 bases align to TRBD2. Trimming at V came to 7 bases and at J to 2 bases, leaving 9 bases not matched to a gene. The CDR3 has 15 residues. Germline V lookup: CDR1 SGHNT, CDR2 YYREEE (reference sequence). As DNA, the CDR3 is TGTGCCAGCGTGGGATCGGGGGGTGCCTACAATGAGCAGTTCTTC. Protein: CASVGSGGAYNEQFF.

The J gene is TRBJ2-2, the V gene TRBV7-2; D gene uncertain. The CDR3 has 14 residues. Trimming took 5 bases from V and 4 from J, leaving 11 bases between them. Germline loops: CDR1 SGHTA, CDR2 FQGNSA. The CDR3 nucleotides read TGTGCCAGCAGCAAGCTCCTATCCACCGGGGAGCTGTTTTTT. This encodes CASSKLLSTGELFF.

This sequence joins TRBV6-5 and TRBJ2-7; 10 nucleotides agree with TRBD2. Germline loops: CDR1 MNHEY, CDR2 SVGAGI. With V trimmed by 7 bases and J by 2 bases, 5 bases remained unmatched. The CDR3 spans 14 residues. The chain's CDR3 is CASTTSGTTYEQYF. The CDR3 DNA is TGTGCCAGCACAACTAGCGGGACAACCTACGAGCAGTACTTC.

This chain connects TRBV28 to TRBJ1-5; 7 bases agree with TRBD1. After removal of 6 bases from V and 0 bases from J, the junction contained 5 bases not matched to a gene. The CDR3 covers 15 residues. Germline assignment: CDR1 MDHEN and CDR2 SYDVKM. CDR3 loop: CASRLGTDSNQPQHF. The DNA for the CDR3 is TGTGCCAGCAGACTGGGGACAGATAGCAATCAGCCCCAGCATTTT.

The chain couples TRBV19 to TRBJ2-7, with D tentatively TRBD1 (8 bases). The V end lost 10 bases, the J end lost 6 bases, and 22 bases lay between the germline ends. CDR1 and CDR2 from the germline V gene are LNHDA and SQIVND (reference sequence). The CDR3 runs to 14 residues. This chain's CDR3 is CATLAPHRGGEQYF. For the CDR3, the DNA is TGTGCCACCTTGGCCCCTCACAGGGGGGGCGAGCAGTACTTC.

This clone was picked up one time. The chain has TRBV11-2 and TRBJ2-7; D is ambiguous. The germline V and J ends were trimmed by 1 base and 7 bases, with 11 bases remaining between them. The CDR3 consists of 13 residues. The germline V gene has CDR1 SGHAT and CDR2 FQNNGV. CDR3 coding DNA: TGTGCCAGCAGCTTAGGGCGAGTTGAAGAGCAGTACTTC. Encoded protein: CASSLGRVEEQYF.

This clone turned up a few times. The chain links TRBV6-5 to TRBJ1-3; TRBD1 might be the D (6 bases). V gave up 5 bases and J gave up 3 bases, with 14 bases separating them. The CDR3 consists of 15 residues. The V gene's germline CDR1 is MNHEY and CDR2 SVGAGI. CDR3 residues: CASSIFGTLGNTIYF. The CDR3 DNA follows: TGTGCCAGCAGTATCTTCGGGACACTTGGAAACACCATATATTTT.

The V call is TRBV9, the J call TRBJ2-2; maybe TRBD2 (7 bases). The V end lost 2 bases, the J end lost 4 bases, and 9 bases lay between the germline ends. Germline V gives CDR1 SGDLS, CDR2 YYNGEE. This CDR3 has 14 amino acids. The CDR3: CASSVGGGTGELFF. Here the CDR3 DNA reads TGTGCCAGCAGCGTGGGAGGGGGCACCGGGGAGCTGTTTTTT.

The chain couples TRBV5-4 to TRBJ2-1, with 7 positions matching TRBD1. The CDR3 is 12 residues long. Looked up from germline, CDR1 is SGHNT and CDR2 is YYREEE (reference sequence). The V and J ends lost 4 bases and 13 bases, in that order; junction bases with no gene match: 8. CDR3 sequence reads: CASSRQGLEQFF. For the CDR3, the DNA is TGTGCCAGCAGCCGACAGGGTCTGGAACAGTTCTTC.

V is TRBV27 and J is TRBJ1-1; TRBD1 matches at 9 bases. Losses at the gene ends were 6 bases for V and 11 bases for J; bases not matched to a gene: 19. The germline gives CDR1 MNHEY, CDR2 SMNVEV (reference sequence). The CDR3 runs to 16 residues. The CDR3 sequence: CASRSPGQGHLFTAFF. The CDR3 nucleotides read TGTGCCAGCAGGTCCCCGGGACAGGGCCATCTGTTCACGGCTTTCTTT.

The V gene is TRBV19, the J gene TRBJ2-3; 7 bases are shared with TRBD1. Germline V gives CDR1 LNHDA, CDR2 SQIVND (reference sequence). V shed 5 bases and J 1 base; nucleotides not matched to a gene: 6. The CDR3 consists of 15 residues. The CDR3 DNA reads TGTGCCAGTAGTGAGGGGGCGCCAGGCACAGATACGCAGTATTTT. This encodes CASSEGAPGTDTQYF.

The chain couples TRBV7-2 to TRBJ2-5; TRBD1 agrees at 9 bases. The CDR3 spans 15 residues. CDR1 and CDR2 (germline): SGHTA, FQGNSA. Trimming cost V 6 bases and J 4 bases; bases outside gene matches: 9. CDR3 sequence reads: CASSLETGGGETQYF. CDR3 coding DNA: TGTGCCAGCAGTTTGGAGACAGGGGGTGGAGAGACCCAGTACTTC.

This chain uses TRBV6-5 with TRBJ2-1; a weak D match, TRBD2 (6 bases). This CDR3 region has 15 residues. Looked up from germline, CDR1 is MNHEY and CDR2 is SVGAGI. Trimming left V 6 bases short and J 0 bases short, with 12 bases between. The CDR3 loop is CASRMDGSSYNEQFF. The CDR3 bases are TGTGCCAGCAGAATGGACGGGAGCTCCTACAATGAGCAGTTCTTC.

The chain recombines TRBV4-2 with TRBJ2-7; TRBD1 matches at 10 bases. CDR3 length: 16 residues. The germline gives CDR1 LGHNA, CDR2 YNFKEQ. Unmatched junction bases numbered 5, after V lost 0 bases and J lost 3 bases. Here the CDR3 reads CASSQDKTGGFYEQYF. Written as DNA, the CDR3 is TGTGCCAGCAGCCAAGACAAGACAGGGGGCTTCTACGAGCAGTACTTC.